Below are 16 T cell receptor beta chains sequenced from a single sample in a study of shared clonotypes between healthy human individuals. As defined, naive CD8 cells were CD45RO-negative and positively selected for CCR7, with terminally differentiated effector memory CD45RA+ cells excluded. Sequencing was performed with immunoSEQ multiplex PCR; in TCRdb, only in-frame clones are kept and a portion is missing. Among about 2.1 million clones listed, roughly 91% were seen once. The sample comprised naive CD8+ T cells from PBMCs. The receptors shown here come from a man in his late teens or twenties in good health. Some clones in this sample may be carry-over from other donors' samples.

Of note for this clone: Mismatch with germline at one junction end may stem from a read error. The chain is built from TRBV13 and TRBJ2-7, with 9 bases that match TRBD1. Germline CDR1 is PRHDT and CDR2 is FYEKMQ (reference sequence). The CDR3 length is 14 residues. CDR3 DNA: TGTGCCACCAGCGGTGGGACAGGGCGCCACGAGCAGTACTTC. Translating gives CATSGGTGRHEQYF.

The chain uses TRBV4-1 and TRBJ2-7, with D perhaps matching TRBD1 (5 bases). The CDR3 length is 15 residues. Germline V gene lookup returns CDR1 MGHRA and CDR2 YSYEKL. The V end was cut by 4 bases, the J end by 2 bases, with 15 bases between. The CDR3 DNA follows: TGCGCCAGCAGCCCAAGGGCAGGGCCGCCCTACGAGCAGTACTTC. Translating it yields CASSPRAGPPYEQYF.

CDR3 bases: TGTGCCAGCAGTTCCCAGGGTTTAGCCAATCAGCCCCAGCATTTT. As protein: CASSSQGLANQPQHF. This rearrangement joins TRBV27 to TRBJ1-5; tentatively, D is TRBD1 (5 bases). Trimming left V 4 bases short and J 3 bases short, with 13 bases between. Germline-derived CDR1 and CDR2 are MNHEY and SMNVEV (reference sequence). This CDR3 has 15 residues.

The CDR3 nucleotides are TGTGCCAGCAGCCTCTCATATCGGGAGACCCAGTACTTC. Residues: CASSLSYRETQYF. This rearrangement joins TRBV7-7 to TRBJ2-5; D gene ambiguous. This CDR3 has 13 amino acids. CDR1 and CDR2 from the germline V gene are SSHAT and FNYEAQ (reference sequence). V lost 5 bases and J lost 5, with 12 bases in between. Based on the CDR3 plus reference TRBV7-7 and TRBJ2-5, the full variable domain is GAGVSQSPRYKVTKRGQDVTLRCDPISSHATLYWYQQALGQGPEFLTYFNYEAQPDKSGLPSDRFSAERPEGSISTLTIQRTEQRDSAMYRCASSLSYRETQYFGPGTRLLVL.

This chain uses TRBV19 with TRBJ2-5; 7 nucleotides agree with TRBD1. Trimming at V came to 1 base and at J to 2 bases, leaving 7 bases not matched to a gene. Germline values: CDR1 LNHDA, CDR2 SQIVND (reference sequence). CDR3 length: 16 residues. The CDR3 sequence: CASSIVAGGRQETQYF. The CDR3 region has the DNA TGTGCCAGTAGTATAGTAGCAGGGGGTCGGCAAGAGACCCAGTACTTC.

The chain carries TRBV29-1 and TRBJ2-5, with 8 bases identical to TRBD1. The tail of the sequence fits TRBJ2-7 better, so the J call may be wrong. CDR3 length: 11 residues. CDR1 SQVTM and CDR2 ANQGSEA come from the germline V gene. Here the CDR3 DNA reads TGCAGCGCGAGACAGGGGTACGAGCAGTACTTC. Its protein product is CSARQGYEQYF.

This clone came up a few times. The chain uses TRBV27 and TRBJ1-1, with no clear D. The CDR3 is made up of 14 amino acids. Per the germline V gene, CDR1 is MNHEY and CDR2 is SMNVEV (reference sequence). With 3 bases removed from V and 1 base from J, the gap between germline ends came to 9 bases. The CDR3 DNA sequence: TGTGCCAGCAGTTTTGGTTCGAGGAACACTGAAGCTTTCTTT. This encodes CASSFGSRNTEAFF.

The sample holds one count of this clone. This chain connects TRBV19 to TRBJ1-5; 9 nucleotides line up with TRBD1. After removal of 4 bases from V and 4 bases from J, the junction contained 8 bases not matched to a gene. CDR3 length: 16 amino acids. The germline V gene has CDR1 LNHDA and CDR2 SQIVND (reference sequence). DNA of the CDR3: TGTGCCAGTAGTACTTACAGGGGGACAGGGAATCAGCCCCAGCATTTT. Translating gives CASSTYRGTGNQPQHF.

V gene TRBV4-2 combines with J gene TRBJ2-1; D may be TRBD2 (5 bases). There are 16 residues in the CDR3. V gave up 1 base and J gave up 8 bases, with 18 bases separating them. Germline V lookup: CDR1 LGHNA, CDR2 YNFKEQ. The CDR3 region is CASSQVRYGERDEQFF. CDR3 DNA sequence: TGTGCCAGCAGCCAAGTTAGGTACGGTGAGAGGGATGAGCAGTTCTTC.

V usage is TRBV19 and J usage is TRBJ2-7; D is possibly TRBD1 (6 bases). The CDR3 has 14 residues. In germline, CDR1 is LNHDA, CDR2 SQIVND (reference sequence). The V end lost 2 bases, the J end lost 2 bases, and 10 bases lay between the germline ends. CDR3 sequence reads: CASSIRAGAYEQYF. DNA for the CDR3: TGTGCCAGTAGTATACGGGCAGGGGCCTACGAGCAGTACTTC.

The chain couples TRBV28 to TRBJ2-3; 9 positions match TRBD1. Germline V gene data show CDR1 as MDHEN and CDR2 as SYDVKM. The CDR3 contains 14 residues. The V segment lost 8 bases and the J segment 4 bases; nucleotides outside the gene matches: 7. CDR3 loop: CASAGTGRPDTQYF. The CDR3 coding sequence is TGTGCCAGCGCGGGGACAGGGCGGCCAGATACGCAGTATTTT.

As DNA, the CDR3 is TGTGCCAGTAGTATCGCTCCAGCGGTGGGCAATCAGCCCCAGCATTTT. This encodes CASSIAPAVGNQPQHF. The rearrangement uses TRBV19 and TRBJ1-5; no firm D call. Germline V CDR1 and CDR2: LNHDA, SQIVND (reference sequence). This CDR3 comprises 16 residues. V was trimmed by 3 bases and J by 2 bases, leaving 14 bases between them.

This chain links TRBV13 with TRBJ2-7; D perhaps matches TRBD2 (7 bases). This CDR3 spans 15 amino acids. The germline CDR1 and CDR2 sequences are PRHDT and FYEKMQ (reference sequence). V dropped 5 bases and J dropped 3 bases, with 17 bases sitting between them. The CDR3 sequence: CASSPLQGGDYEQYF. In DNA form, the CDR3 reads TGTGCCAGCAGCCCCTTACAGGGAGGGGACTACGAGCAGTACTTC.

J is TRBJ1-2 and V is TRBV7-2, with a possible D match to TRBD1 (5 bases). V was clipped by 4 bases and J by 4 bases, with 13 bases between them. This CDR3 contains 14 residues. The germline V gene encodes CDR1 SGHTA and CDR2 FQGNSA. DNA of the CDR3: TGTGCCAGCAGCTCGATCGACAGAGTCTATGGCTACACCTTC. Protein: CASSSIDRVYGYTF.

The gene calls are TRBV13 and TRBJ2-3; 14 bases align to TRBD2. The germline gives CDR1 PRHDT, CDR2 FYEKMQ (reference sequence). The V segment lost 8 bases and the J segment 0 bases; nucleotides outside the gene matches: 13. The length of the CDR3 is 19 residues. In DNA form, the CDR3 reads TGTGCCAGCCGGGGCGGGACTAGCGGGAGATGGGTCAGCACAGATACGCAGTATTTT. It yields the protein CASRGGTSGRWVSTDTQYF.

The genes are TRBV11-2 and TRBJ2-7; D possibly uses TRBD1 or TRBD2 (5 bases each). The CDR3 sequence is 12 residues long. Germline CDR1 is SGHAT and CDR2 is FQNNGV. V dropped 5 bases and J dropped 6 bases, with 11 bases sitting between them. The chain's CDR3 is CASSDRDGEQYF. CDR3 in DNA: TGTGCCAGCAGCGACCGGGACGGCGAGCAGTACTTC. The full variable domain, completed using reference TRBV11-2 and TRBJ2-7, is EAGVAQSPRYKIIEKRQSVAFWCNPISGHATLYWYQQILGQGPKLLIQFQNNGVVDDSQLPKDRFSAERLKGVDSTLKIQPAKLEDSAVYLCASSDRDGEQYFGPGTRLTVT.